The 20 T cell receptor beta chains below were found in one sample sequenced in a study of Ad26.COV2.S vaccination and SARS-CoV-2 variants. TCRdb keeps only in-frame clones here, not all; method: immunoSEQ multiplex PCR. The repertoire has roughly 500,000 clones, roughly nine tenths of them found once; the top ten carry about 2.5%. Treatment reported: about 20 received Ad26.COV2.S at low or high dose, single or two shots; about five received placebo; per-sample allocation not given. The samples date from day 63 after the first vaccine or placebo injection. The sample here was peripheral blood, taken in a trial of Ad26.COV2.S vaccine versus placebo. Receptors were obtained from a person between 18 and 59 years old who received the Ad26.COV2.S COVID-19 vaccine or a placebo.

The chain carries TRBV5-1 and TRBJ1-1, with 9 bases aligning to TRBD1. The germline gives CDR1 SGHRS, CDR2 YFSETQ. The CDR3 extends over 13 amino acids. The ends lost 3 bases at V and 4 bases at J; junction bases unmatched: 1. The CDR3 loop is CASSSQGATEAFF. The CDR3 region has the DNA TGCGCCAGCAGCTCACAGGGGGCCACTGAAGCTTTCTTT. Supplemented by reference TRBV5-1 and TRBJ1-1, the full variable domain reads KAGVTQTPRYLIKTRGQQVTLSCSPISGHRSVSWYQQTPGQGLQFLFEYFSETQRNKGNFPGRFSGRQFSNSRSEMNVSTLELGDSALYLCASSSQGATEAFFGQGTRLTVV.

The V gene is TRBV6-2 or TRBV6-3, the J gene TRBJ2-3; TRBD2 matches 7 bases. The length of the CDR3 is 16 residues. V was pared by 0 bases and J by 4 bases, with 7 bases of the junction left unmatched. Germline V gene lookup returns CDR1 MNHEY and CDR2 SVGEGT. The CDR3: CASSYSGWEGADTQYF. The CDR3, as DNA: TGTGCCAGCAGTTACTCTGGATGGGAGGGCGCAGATACGCAGTATTTT.

The chain has TRBV6-6 and TRBJ2-3; the match to TRBD2 covers 8 bases. With 5 bases clipped from V and 0 bases from J, the junction kept 7 bases outside the gene matches. The CDR3 loop spans 16 amino acids. Germline V gene sequence: CDR1 MNHNY, CDR2 SVGAGI (reference sequence). The chain's CDR3 is CASSRGLAESTDTQYF. The CDR3 nucleotides are TGTGCCAGCAGTCGCGGACTAGCTGAAAGCACAGATACGCAGTATTTT.

The chain has TRBV9 and TRBJ1-1; D ambiguous. The CDR3 contains 13 residues. Trimming took 0 bases from V and 5 from J, leaving 8 bases between them. Germline V gene data show CDR1 as SGDLS and CDR2 as YYNGEE. CDR3 bases: TGTGCCAGCAGCGTAGACCTGGGGACTGAAGCTTTCTTT. The encoded protein is CASSVDLGTEAFF.

The V call is TRBV2, the J call TRBJ1-1; D remains unclear. The V end lost 5 bases, the J end lost 0 bases, and 10 bases lay between the germline ends. Germline V gives CDR1 SNHLY, CDR2 FYNNEI. There are 14 residues in the CDR3. CDR3: CASSRAVMNTEAFF. CDR3 coding DNA: TGTGCCAGCAGTAGGGCAGTAATGAACACTGAAGCTTTCTTT.

This clone was recorded a few times. This chain uses TRBV7-2 with TRBJ1-3; D call uncertain. Germline-derived CDR1 and CDR2 are SGHTA and FQGNSA. The CDR3 spans 16 residues. Trimming took 3 bases from V and 0 from J, leaving 12 bases between them. The CDR3, as DNA: TGTGCCAGCAGCTTTCAGGTGACCTCCTCTGGAAACACCATATATTTT. It codes for CASSFQVTSSGNTIYF.

J is TRBJ1-3 and V is TRBV18; tentatively, D is TRBD1 (6 bases). The CDR3 sequence is 16 residues long. Germline values: CDR1 KGHSH, CDR2 LQKENI. Trimming pared 3 bases from V and 6 bases from J, leaving 18 bases between. CDR3 in DNA: TGTGCCAGCTCACCGGTCCGGTGGACAGAAGCAAACACCATATATTTT. Translation: CASSPVRWTEANTIYF. The variable domain in full, completed from reference TRBV18 and TRBJ1-3, reads NAGVMQNPRHLVRRRGQEARLRCSPMKGHSHVYWYRQLPEEGLKFMVYLQKENIIDESGMPKERFSAEFPKEGPSILRIQQVVRGDSAAYFCASSPVRWTEANTIYFGEGSWLTVV.

This chain joins TRBV7-6 and TRBJ1-4; maybe TRBD1 (6 bases). The CDR3 runs 17 residues. Trimming removed 2 bases at V and 7 bases at J, with 20 bases between. Germline CDR1 reads SGHVS; CDR2 reads FNYEAQ. CDR3 nucleotide sequence: TGTGCCAGCAGCTTAAGTGGAACTTACACAGGGAGTGAAAAACTGTTTTTT. Residues: CASSLSGTYTGSEKLFF.

The CDR3 loop reads CASSLAASGELFF. The CDR3 DNA is TGTGCCAGCAGCTTAGCGGCTAGCGGGGAGCTGTTTTTT. This rearrangement joins TRBV7-9 to TRBJ2-2; no clear D gene. V lost 0 bases to trimming and J lost 7 bases, with 6 bases between them. Germline CDR1 reads SEHNR; CDR2 reads FQNEAQ (reference sequence). CDR3 length equals 13 residues.

This sequence joins TRBV6-4 and TRBJ1-2; a possible D gene is TRBD1 (5 bases). The CDR3 consists of 15 residues. Per germline, CDR1 MRHNA and CDR2 SNTAGT. V was cut by 0 bases and J by 8 bases, with 16 bases left in between. CDR3 DNA: TGTGCCAGCAGTGACTCGCCGGACACCGCGCACGGCTACACCTTC. Its protein product is CASSDSPDTAHGYTF.

The chain links TRBV7-2 to TRBJ2-7; D unresolved. CDR1 and CDR2 from the germline V gene are SGHTA and FQGNSA. The CDR3 is 13 residues long. V dropped 1 base and J dropped 7 bases, with 11 bases sitting between them. The CDR3 region has the DNA TGTGCCAGCAGCTTAGGGGGAAGCAGGGAGCAGTACTTC. This translates into CASSLGGSREQYF.

The chain links TRBV6-5 to TRBJ2-2; D unresolved. Germline lookup yields CDR1 MNHEY and CDR2 SVGAGI. This CDR3 is 12 amino acids long. Between the trimmed V and J ends, which lost 1 base and 8 bases, there was a span of 5 bases. CDR3 in amino acids: CASSYLTGELFF. The CDR3 DNA follows: TGTGCCAGCAGTTACTTAACAGGGGAGCTGTTTTTT.

The chain couples TRBV9 to TRBJ1-2, with 7 nucleotides matching TRBD1. The CDR3 extends over 12 amino acids. Germline V gene sequence: CDR1 SGDLS, CDR2 YYNGEE. V gave up 0 bases and J gave up 8 bases; unmatched junction bases: 1. The CDR3 loop reads CASSVGDRGYTF. The CDR3 nucleotides read TGTGCCAGCAGCGTAGGGGACAGAGGCTACACCTTC. The variable domain in full, completed from reference TRBV9 and TRBJ1-2, reads DSGVTQTPKHLITATGQRVTLRCSPRSGDLSVYWYQQSLDQGLQFLIQYYNGEERAKGNILERFSAQQFPDLHSELNLSSLELGDSALYFCASSVGDRGYTFGSGTRLTVV.

The chain employs TRBV9 and TRBJ2-2; 9 nucleotides align to TRBD2. Looked up from germline, CDR1 is SGDLS and CDR2 is YYNGEE. J lost 4 bases, V lost 1 base, and 8 bases had no gene match. The CDR3 has 17 amino acids. In DNA, the CDR3 is TGTGCCAGCAGCGTACGTGCTCGGCGGGAGGGCACCGGGGAGCTGTTTTTT. This encodes CASSVRARREGTGELFF.

This chain connects TRBV27 to TRBJ1-5, with a tentative D call TRBD1 (6 bases). Germline CDR1 reads MNHEY; CDR2 reads SMNVEV (reference sequence). The CDR3 covers 11 residues. Trimming stripped 11 bases from V and 5 bases from J, with 10 bases between. CDR3 sequence (DNA): TGTGCCGTGGGGGGGCATCAGCCCCAGCATTTT. Amino acids: CAVGGHQPQHF.

This rearrangement joins TRBV7-9 to TRBJ2-5; TRBD2 agrees at 7 bases. Germline CDR1 reads SEHNR; CDR2 reads FQNEAQ (reference sequence). This CDR3 region has 14 residues. Trimming at V came to 4 bases and at J to 5 bases, leaving 7 bases not matched to a gene. In DNA form, the CDR3 reads TGTGCCAGCAGCTCCTGGGGGGGTACGGAGACCCAGTACTTC. Protein sequence: CASSSWGGTETQYF.

CDR3 bases: TGCGCCAGCAGCCAAGTCCTTGCGGACAGGTCCACACCCCTCCACTTT. Residues: CASSQVLADRSTPLHF. V usage is TRBV4-1 and J usage is TRBJ1-6; 7 nucleotides match TRBD1. J lost 11 bases, V lost 1 base, and 11 bases had no gene match. This CDR3 contains 16 residues. The V gene's germline CDR1 is MGHRA and CDR2 YSYEKL.

This chain links TRBV10-1 with TRBJ2-2; a weak D match, TRBD1 (6 bases). V lost 7 bases and J 0 bases, leaving 12 bases between the germline ends. Per germline, CDR1 WNHNN and CDR2 SYGVQD (reference sequence). The CDR3 length is 15 residues. The DNA for the CDR3 is TGCGCCAGCAAATCGTCAGGGGCGAACACCGGGGAGCTGTTTTTT. Its protein is CASKSSGANTGELFF.

The chain has TRBV10-3 and TRBJ1-2; D unclear. This CDR3 is 12 amino acids long. Trimming removed 5 bases from V and 1 base from J, with 5 bases in between. CDR1 is ENHRY, CDR2 SYGVKD, per germline. The DNA of the CDR3 is TGTGCCATCAGTTACAATAACTATGGCTACACCTTC. This codes for CAISYNNYGYTF.

The chain recombines TRBV4-1 with TRBJ2-2; D not resolved. Trimming shortened V by 1 base and J by 0 bases, and 15 bases separated the two germline ends. This CDR3 is built from 18 residues. Germline CDR1 MGHRA, CDR2 YSYEKL. CDR3 amino acids: CASSQVGNRLTNTGELFF. Here the CDR3 DNA reads TGCGCCAGCAGCCAAGTGGGAAATCGGCTAACGAACACCGGGGAGCTGTTTTTT.